This T cell receptor (beta chain) was recorded in a study of a mutant IDH1 vaccine in newly diagnosed glioma. As for the study in general: A roughly 62% male, about 40% female split and a mean age of 40.4 years characterized treated patients.

This CDR3 contains 15 residues. V was clipped by 4 bases and J by 6 bases; unmatched bases: 10. CDR1 is SGHDT, CDR2 YYEEEE, per germline. On this clone: Its antigen is as yet unknown.

This sample's time point: week 5, during vaccination. Each dose delivered 300 ug of mutant IDH1 20-mer peptide subcutaneously with imiquimod. The donor cohort comprised cases of new WHO grade 3 or 4 IDH1-mutant, ATRX-lost astrocytoma. Profiled with immunoSEQ multiplex PCR; TCRdb holds only in-frame clones, not every one. The sample includes approximately 76,000 clones, around 90% of them seen just once. The study, taken as a whole, reports: Immune responses arising from the vaccine appeared in 80% to 95% of patients.

The receptor comes from a woman aged 45-65 years with glioma. This sample comprised PBMCs, obtained from a glioma patient whose treatment included an IDH1 peptide vaccine. This chain connects TRBV5-6 to TRBJ2-1; TRBD2 aligns across 7 bases. The CDR3: CASSPAGAGANEQFF. The CDR3 nucleotides are TGTGCCAGCAGCCCGGCTGGGGCGGGAGCCAATGAGCAGTTCTTC.